This is a list of T cell receptor beta chains from one sample in a study of T cells after posttransplantation cyclophosphamide. TCRdb's copy holds only in-frame clones and misses some; the assay was immunoSEQ multiplex PCR. The sample yields about 32,000 clones, around 90% seen once. The sequenced sample was PBMCs. The receptors derive from a woman in her 40s with a blood cancer, CMV-positive, and with a related stem cell donor. Both conserved end residues are part of each CDR3. Fields, in order: J gene, V gene, clone size, D gene, CDR3 DNA, CDR3 protein. A D gene is named only where the DNA matches it firmly. The listing skips clone size in some rows; elsewhere it reads once, few, many or a size class.

J gene: TRBJ1-2; V gene: TRBV28; clone size: .; D gene: TRBD1; CDR3 DNA: TGTGCCAGCAGAAGAACAGGGGTCTATGGCTACACCTTC; CDR3 protein: CASRRTGVYGYTF
J gene: TRBJ2-7; V gene: TRBV7-9; clone size: .; D gene: TRBD1; CDR3 DNA: TGTGCCAGCAGCTCCTCCCCGGGACAGGGTTTATTCTACGAGCAGTACTTC; CDR3 protein: CASSSSPGQGLFYEQYF
J gene: TRBJ2-3; V gene: TRBV5-1; clone size: .; D gene: .; CDR3 DNA: TGCGCCAGCAGCCCCTCTCGGTCGGGTATAGACGGCACAGATACGCAGTATTTT; CDR3 protein: CASSPSRSGIDGTDTQYF
J gene: TRBJ2-5; V gene: TRBV7-8; clone size: .; D gene: TRBD2; CDR3 DNA: TGTGCCAGCAGCTTAGAGCTAGCGGGGGCCGGGGAGACCCAGTACTTC; CDR3 protein: CASSLELAGAGETQYF
J gene: TRBJ2-7; V gene: TRBV6-1; clone size: .; D gene: .; CDR3 DNA: TGTGCCAGCAGTGAAGGGTCAGGTAGAATGTACGAGCAGTACTTC; CDR3 protein: CASSEGSGRMYEQYF
J gene: TRBJ1-2; V gene: TRBV27; clone size: .; D gene: .; CDR3 DNA: TGTGCCAGCAGTTTATTCGCAGGGATCTATGGCTACACCTTC; CDR3 protein: CASSLFAGIYGYTF
J gene: TRBJ2-2; V gene: TRBV7-3; clone size: .; D gene: .; CDR3 DNA: TGTGCCAGCAGCTTAGATGGAGAGCGGTTGCGTTCCGGGGAGCTGTTTTTT; CDR3 protein: CASSLDGERLRSGELFF
J gene: TRBJ1-2; V gene: TRBV11-2; clone size: once; D gene: TRBD1; CDR3 DNA: TGTGCCAGCAGCCAGATCCGGGACAGCAACTATGGCTACACCTTC; CDR3 protein: CASSQIRDSNYGYTF
J gene: TRBJ2-2; V gene: TRBV10-1; clone size: .; D gene: .; CDR3 DNA: TGCGCCAGCAGTGTTCAGGGGGGAACGGACACCGGGGAGCTGTTTTTT; CDR3 protein: CASSVQGGTDTGELFF
J gene: TRBJ2-7; V gene: TRBV12-5; clone size: .; D gene: .; CDR3 DNA: TGTGCTAGTGGTTTGGTACGGGGGGAGCAGTACTTC; CDR3 protein: CASGLVRGEQYF
J gene: TRBJ2-7; V gene: TRBV11-2; clone size: .; D gene: .; CDR3 DNA: TGTGCCAGCAGCTTAGTTCAGACTTACGAGCAGTACTTC; CDR3 protein: CASSLVQTYEQYF
J gene: TRBJ1-2; V gene: TRBV20-1; clone size: .; D gene: .; CDR3 DNA: TGCAGTGCCCCCTACCTTCCTGGCTACACCTTC; CDR3 protein: CSAPYLPGYTF
J gene: TRBJ1-4; V gene: TRBV28; clone size: .; D gene: .; CDR3 DNA: TGTGCCAGTTCCATCGGGGTCTCGAAAAAACTGTTTTTT; CDR3 protein: CASSIGVSKKLFF
J gene: TRBJ1-1; V gene: TRBV19; clone size: once; D gene: .; CDR3 DNA: TGTGCCAGTAGTGGTGGGGGCCGGAACACTGAAGCTTTCTTT; CDR3 protein: CASSGGGRNTEAFF
J gene: TRBJ1-4; V gene: TRBV7-6; clone size: .; D gene: .; CDR3 DNA: TGTGCCAGCAGCTCGACTCCGGGGCAGGGGATGGGGTTCTCTGAAAAACTGTTTTTT; CDR3 protein: CASSSTPGQGMGFSEKLFF
J gene: TRBJ1-4; V gene: TRBV5-1; clone size: .; D gene: .; CDR3 DNA: TGCGCCAGCAGCGTCGGTGGGGGGTACGAAAAACTGTTTTTT; CDR3 protein: CASSVGGGYEKLFF
J gene: TRBJ1-6; V gene: TRBV5-1; clone size: .; D gene: .; CDR3 DNA: TGCGCCAGCAGCAGACGACAGGCAGACTATAATTCACCCCTCCACTTT; CDR3 protein: CASSRRQADYNSPLHF
J gene: TRBJ1-1; V gene: TRBV7-6; clone size: once; D gene: .; CDR3 DNA: TGTGCCAGCAGTCCCGGGGGGAAGATTGAAGCTTTCTTT; CDR3 protein: CASSPGGKIEAFF
J gene: TRBJ2-7; V gene: TRBV19; clone size: .; D gene: .; CDR3 DNA: TGTGCCAGTAGTATAGGGACAGTCAACGAGCAGTACTTC; CDR3 protein: CASSIGTVNEQYF
J gene: TRBJ2-7; V gene: TRBV6-5; clone size: .; D gene: TRBD1; CDR3 DNA: TGTGCCAGCAGAAAAGGGACAGGGGCACAGGGCGAGCAGTACTTC; CDR3 protein: CASRKGTGAQGEQYF
J gene: TRBJ2-5; V gene: TRBV5-1; clone size: .; D gene: TRBD2; CDR3 DNA: TGCGCCAGCAGCTTGGTTAAATTAGCGGGGGGGCAAGAGACCCAGTACTTC; CDR3 protein: CASSLVKLAGGQETQYF
J gene: TRBJ1-6; V gene: TRBV2; clone size: .; D gene: .; CDR3 DNA: TGTGCCAGCAGTGAAATACGGAGCTCCTATAATTCACCCCTCCACTTT; CDR3 protein: CASSEIRSSYNSPLHF
J gene: TRBJ2-7; V gene: TRBV13; clone size: .; D gene: TRBD2; CDR3 DNA: TGTGCCAGCAGCCTCGACCCCTTGCGGGGGGCTCGCGAGCAGTACTTC; CDR3 protein: CASSLDPLRGAREQYF
J gene: TRBJ1-1; V gene: TRBV5-6; clone size: once; D gene: .; CDR3 DNA: TGTGCCAGCAGCTTGTCTGGCCCTGCGGACACTGAAGCTTTCTTT; CDR3 protein: CASSLSGPADTEAFF
J gene: TRBJ2-3; V gene: TRBV4-3; clone size: .; D gene: TRBD1; CDR3 DNA: TGCGCCAGCAGCCAAGAGCCGAGGACAGGGGGCCTAGGGAGCACAGATACGCAGTATTTT; CDR3 protein: CASSQEPRTGGLGSTDTQYF
J gene: TRBJ2-2; V gene: TRBV10-1; clone size: .; D gene: .; CDR3 DNA: TGCGCCAGCAGTGAGTCCCGCTGCGGGGGCGCGGGGAATTCGAACACCGGGGAGCTGTTTTTT; CDR3 protein: CASSESRCGGAGNSNTGELFF
J gene: TRBJ1-2; V gene: TRBV5-1; clone size: .; D gene: TRBD1; CDR3 DNA: TGCGCCAGCAGCTCCGGGACAGGGGTGTACTATGGCTACACCTTC; CDR3 protein: CASSSGTGVYYGYTF
J gene: TRBJ2-1; V gene: TRBV27; clone size: .; D gene: .; CDR3 DNA: TGTGCCAGCAGCAAAACTAGGGGGGAGCAGTTCTTC; CDR3 protein: CASSKTRGEQFF
J gene: TRBJ2-7; V gene: TRBV4-3; clone size: .; D gene: TRBD2; CDR3 DNA: TGCGCCAGCAGCCAAGAGTCGGGGGGCTACGAGCAGTACTTC; CDR3 protein: CASSQESGGYEQYF
J gene: TRBJ2-1; V gene: TRBV13; clone size: medium-sized; D gene: TRBD2; CDR3 DNA: TGTGCCAGCAGCTTAAGTTCAAGCGGGGGGTACTACAATGAGCAGTTCTTC; CDR3 protein: CASSLSSSGGYYNEQFF
J gene: TRBJ1-5; V gene: TRBV18; clone size: .; D gene: .; CDR3 DNA: TGTGCCAGCTCACCACGGGGGGATCACAGCCCTAGCAATCAGCCCCAGCATTTT; CDR3 protein: CASSPRGDHSPSNQPQHF
J gene: TRBJ2-7; V gene: TRBV10-3; clone size: once; D gene: TRBD2; CDR3 DNA: TGTGCCATCAGTGGGAGGAAAGTAGCGGGGGGGCCTTACGAGCAGTACTTC; CDR3 protein: CAISGRKVAGGPYEQYF
J gene: TRBJ1-1; V gene: TRBV6-5; clone size: .; D gene: .; CDR3 DNA: TGTGCCAGCAGTTACACCGGACAGAACACTGAAGCTTTCTTT; CDR3 protein: CASSYTGQNTEAFF
J gene: TRBJ2-7; V gene: TRBV7-2; clone size: once; D gene: .; CDR3 DNA: TGTGCCAGCAGCTTATACGCTAGCACCTACGAGCAGTACTTC; CDR3 protein: CASSLYASTYEQYF
J gene: TRBJ2-3; V gene: TRBV7-9; clone size: .; D gene: TRBD1; CDR3 DNA: TGTGCCAGCAGGGGATGGGACAGCCCAGATACGCAGTATTTT; CDR3 protein: CASRGWDSPDTQYF
J gene: TRBJ1-4; V gene: TRBV7-2; clone size: .; D gene: TRBD1; CDR3 DNA: TGTGCCAGCAGCCTGTCGACAGGGGGATTAGAAAAACTGTTTTTT; CDR3 protein: CASSLSTGGLEKLFF
J gene: TRBJ2-1; V gene: TRBV11-3; clone size: .; D gene: .; CDR3 DNA: TGTGCCAGCAGCTTACGGGCCGGGGAATTAAATGAGCAGTTCTTC; CDR3 protein: CASSLRAGELNEQFF
J gene: TRBJ2-5; V gene: TRBV5-6; clone size: .; D gene: TRBD2; CDR3 DNA: TGTGCCAGCACCAACCGACTAGCGGGGCAAGAGACCCAGTACTTC; CDR3 protein: CASTNRLAGQETQYF
J gene: TRBJ2-2; V gene: TRBV9; clone size: .; D gene: TRBD1; CDR3 DNA: TGTGCCAGCAGCGCCTCCGGGACAGGGGTTTACACCGGGGAGCTGTTTTTT; CDR3 protein: CASSASGTGVYTGELFF
J gene: TRBJ2-3; V gene: TRBV7-3; clone size: .; D gene: .; CDR3 DNA: TGTGCCAGCAGCTTTACGGCGGCAGATACGCAGTATTTT; CDR3 protein: CASSFTAADTQYF